This T cell receptor (beta chain) was identified in a study of OX40 agonist ivuxolimab in advanced cancers. Germline V lookup: CDR1 MNHEY, CDR2 SVGAGI. The CDR3 length is 14 residues. Trimming pared 7 bases from V and 0 bases from J, leaving 11 bases between. Here immunoSEQ multiplex PCR was the method, and the copy in TCRdb shows in-frame clones only, minus some. This repertoire shows about 10,000 clones, about 90% found once; its top ten account for 9.5% to 15%. The cohort excluded patients with autoimmune disease history or systemic immunosuppression. J is TRBJ2-3 and V is TRBV6-5; unclear D gene. The material was CD4+ or CD8+ T cells sorted from blood, obtained in a trial of the OX40 agonist ivuxolimab. This receptor was taken from an adult with an advanced solid tumor such as melanoma, head and neck, liver or kidney cancer. CDR3 in amino acids: CASIDTPSTDTQYF. The CDR3 nucleotides read TGTGCCAGCATCGATACCCCTAGCACAGATACGCAGTATTTT.